Shown below are 24 T cell receptor beta chains from a single sample sequenced in a study of blood T cell repertoires in COVID-19. The method was immunoSEQ multiplex PCR; TCRdb's version includes in-frame clones alone and lacks a portion of them. The table shows under 150,000 clones, with around 85% occurring only once. Material for sequencing was peripheral blood. These receptors all stem from a human donor in a cohort sampled during active COVID-19.

The V gene is TRBV3-1 (or the pseudogene TRBV3-2), the J gene TRBJ1-2, with a tentative D call TRBD1 (5 bases). This CDR3 region has 14 residues. Germline V gene data show CDR1 as LGHDT and CDR2 as YNNKEL (reference sequence). V was shortened by 1 base and J by 4 bases, with 10 bases between the two germline ends. CDR3 protein: CASSQARAVYGYTF. In DNA form, the CDR3 reads TGTGCCAGCAGCCAAGCCAGGGCCGTCTATGGCTACACCTTC.

Here the CDR3 reads CASSYSGREGNIQYF. In DNA form, the CDR3 reads TGTGCCAGCAGTTACTCTGGCAGGGAGGGAAACATTCAGTACTTC. The rearrangement joins TRBV6-2 or TRBV6-3 to TRBJ2-4, with 7 bases fitting TRBD2. The CDR3 length is 15 residues. The germline CDR1 and CDR2 sequences are MNHEY and SVGEGT. With V trimmed by 0 bases and J by 6 bases, 5 bases remained unmatched.

The chain employs TRBV5-1 and TRBJ2-3, with 15 bases matching TRBD2. The germline V gene has CDR1 SGHRS and CDR2 YFSETQ. CDR3 length: 16 residues. The trim removed 4 bases at V and 14 bases at J, leaving 14 bases unmatched. The DNA of the CDR3 is TGCGCCAGCAGCGACACGCCCGGGACTAGCGGGGGGTTCGGGTATTTT. Translation gives CASSDTPGTSGGFGYF.

The chain joins TRBV7-2 to TRBJ2-1; maybe TRBD2 (5 bases). Trimming stripped 2 bases from V and 0 bases from J, with 8 bases between. CDR3 length: 15 amino acids. The germline V gene has CDR1 SGHTA and CDR2 FQGNSA. CDR3 loop: CASSLNRGSYNEQFF. The CDR3 DNA is TGTGCCAGCAGCTTAAATCGGGGCTCCTACAATGAGCAGTTCTTC.

The genes are TRBV11-2 and TRBJ1-1, with D tentatively TRBD1 (6 bases). CDR1 and CDR2 (germline): SGHAT, FQNNGV. CDR3 size: 15 residues. The ends were cut back, 0 bases at V and 5 bases at J, with 13 bases in the middle. CDR3 coding DNA: TGTGCCAGCAGCTTAGACGGGGGGCCGGGAACTGAAGCTTTCTTT. Translating gives CASSLDGGPGTEAFF.

The V gene is TRBV6-2 or TRBV6-3, the J gene TRBJ1-2; D perhaps matches TRBD1 (5 bases). CDR1 and CDR2 from the germline V gene are MNHEY and SVGEGT. Trimming stripped 0 bases from V and 4 bases from J, with 12 bases between. CDR3 length equals 15 residues. This CDR3 reads CASSYSIRAVYGYTF. In DNA, the CDR3 is TGTGCCAGCAGTTACTCAATCAGGGCGGTCTATGGCTACACCTTC.

This clone has a single count. V and J are TRBV27 and TRBJ1-1, with unresolved D. V was trimmed by 3 bases and J by 3 bases, leaving 14 bases between them. The germline gives CDR1 MNHEY, CDR2 SMNVEV (reference sequence). CDR3 length: 15 amino acids. The CDR3 reads CASSLGPKVDTEAFF. The CDR3 bases are TGTGCCAGCAGTTTGGGCCCAAAGGTGGACACTGAAGCTTTCTTT.

The chain couples TRBV5-5 to TRBJ2-7, with 9 bases fitting TRBD1. The trim removed 4 bases at V and 5 bases at J, leaving 13 bases unmatched. This CDR3 has 16 residues. CDR1 and CDR2 (germline): SGHKS, YYEKEE (reference sequence). The CDR3 loop reads CASSRSVGQGGNEQYF. CDR3 sequence (DNA): TGTGCCAGCAGCCGTTCCGTGGGACAGGGAGGAAACGAGCAGTACTTC.

The chain is built from TRBV4-1 and TRBJ1-5; D is possibly TRBD1 (6 bases). The CDR3 has 15 residues. Germline loops: CDR1 MGHRA, CDR2 YSYEKL. Trimming pared 1 base from V and 6 bases from J, leaving 13 bases between. The CDR3 reads CASSQGWTEGQPQHF. The DNA for the CDR3 is TGCGCCAGCAGCCAAGGTTGGACAGAGGGTCAGCCCCAGCATTTT.

The chain joins TRBV19 to TRBJ1-5; D uncertain. V was clipped by 2 bases and J by 8 bases, with 10 bases between them. The CDR3 is made up of 13 amino acids. Per germline, CDR1 LNHDA and CDR2 SQIVND (reference sequence). The CDR3, as DNA: TGTGCCAGTAGTATATACGGCCGGGAGCCCCAGCATTTT. This encodes CASSIYGREPQHF.

The genes are TRBV6-2 or TRBV6-3 and TRBJ2-1, with D unclear. The germline V and J ends were trimmed by 6 bases and 8 bases, with 8 bases remaining between them. The CDR3 consists of 11 residues. CDR1 is MNHEY and CDR2 is SVGEGT in the germline V gene. Written as DNA, the CDR3 is TGTGCCAGCAGCCAAGCGCATGAGCAGTTCTTC. Its protein product is CASSQAHEQFF.

This sequence joins TRBV2 and TRBJ2-1, with TRBD2 identical over 11 bases. Unmatched junction bases numbered 9, after V lost 5 bases and J lost 9 bases. In germline, CDR1 is SNHLY, CDR2 FYNNEI. The CDR3 runs 15 residues. The CDR3 spells CASSSTSGVAGEQFF. The DNA for the CDR3 is TGTGCCAGCAGTTCGACTAGCGGGGTTGCTGGTGAGCAGTTCTTC.

V gene TRBV12-5 combines with J gene TRBJ2-1, with TRBD1 identical over 10 bases. Germline V gene lookup returns CDR1 LGHNT and CDR2 FRNRAP. V trimming: 5 bases; J trimming: 1 base; junction bases outside the gene matches: 2. This CDR3 region has 15 residues. The DNA of the CDR3 is TGTGCTAGTGGTAAGGGACAGGGGTCCTACAATGAGCAGTTCTTC. It codes for CASGKGQGSYNEQFF.

This CDR3 reads CASSSLLLEQYF. The CDR3 DNA follows: TGTGCCAGCAGCTCACTCCTCCTGGAGCAGTACTTC. The J gene is TRBJ2-7, the V gene TRBV6-2 or TRBV6-3; D ambiguous. CDR3 size: 12 residues. In germline, CDR1 is MNHEY, CDR2 SVGEGT. The ends were cut back, 6 bases at V and 7 bases at J, with 13 bases in the middle.

CDR3 protein: CASSLDNRGSAYGYTF. The DNA of the CDR3 is TGTGCCAGCAGCTTAGACAACAGGGGAAGTGCCTATGGCTACACCTTC. The chain joins TRBV7-2 to TRBJ1-2; 7 bases are a match to TRBD1. CDR3 length: 16 amino acids. Germline CDR1 reads SGHTA; CDR2 reads FQGNSA. V was pared by 1 base and J by 4 bases, with 9 bases of the junction left unmatched.

V and J are TRBV13 and TRBJ1-1, with 10 bases that match TRBD1. The length of the CDR3 is 13 residues. CDR1 is PRHDT and CDR2 is FYEKMQ in the germline V gene (reference sequence). CDR3 residues: CACRRQGATEAFF. The CDR3 nucleotides read TGTGCTTGCAGGAGACAGGGGGCCACTGAAGCTTTCTTT. The full variable domain, in which reference TRBV13 and TRBJ1-1 provide the parts outside the CDR3, is AAGVIQSPRHLIKEKRETATLKCYPIPRHDTVYWYQQGPGQDPQFLISFYEKMQSDKGSIPDRFSAQQFSDYHSELNMSSLELGDSALYFCACRRQGATEAFFGQGTRLTVV.

The chain uses TRBV28 and TRBJ1-5; 7 bases fit TRBD1. Trimming at V came to 7 bases and at J to 2 bases, leaving 8 bases not matched to a gene. Per the germline V gene, CDR1 is MDHEN and CDR2 is SYDVKM. The CDR3 sequence is 15 residues long. DNA of the CDR3: TGTGCCAGCACCCCCCGGGACAGAGGCAATCAGCCCCAGCATTTT. It encodes CASTPRDRGNQPQHF.

This clone showed up just once. The chain is built from TRBV19 and TRBJ2-5; a weak D match, TRBD2 (5 bases). Deletions cut 3 bases from V and 3 bases from J, with 5 bases between. Per germline, CDR1 LNHDA and CDR2 SQIVND (reference sequence). The CDR3 totals 12 residues. The DNA of the CDR3 is TGTGCCAGTAGTATCGGGGAAGAGACCCAGTACTTC. Translating gives CASSIGEETQYF.

In its sample, this clone was seen once. The gene calls are TRBV2 and TRBJ1-2, with 10 bases matching TRBD1. CDR1 and CDR2 (germline): SNHLY, FYNNEI. J gave up 2 bases and V 7 bases, and 4 bases lay outside the gene matches. The CDR3 loop spans 14 amino acids. CDR3 residues: CASTTGQGNYGYTF. The CDR3 coding sequence is TGTGCCAGCACGACGGGACAGGGGAACTATGGCTACACCTTC.

The chain recombines TRBV28 with TRBJ2-1, with D tentatively TRBD2 (6 bases). V was cut by 2 bases and J by 8 bases, with 10 bases left in between. This CDR3 comprises 13 residues. The germline V gene has CDR1 MDHEN and CDR2 SYDVKM. The CDR3 DNA follows: TGTGCCAGCAGTTTAGTAGCGGTGGATGAGCAGTTCTTC. Residues: CASSLVAVDEQFF.

The chain has TRBV6-5 and TRBJ1-5; D unresolved. The CDR3 is 14 residues long. The ends were cut back, 5 bases at V and 6 bases at J, with 14 bases in the middle. CDR1 and CDR2 (germline): MNHEY, SVGAGI. The CDR3 is CASSPGRVGQPQHF. The DNA of the CDR3 is TGTGCCAGCAGTCCTGGGAGGGTCGGTCAGCCCCAGCATTTT.

The gene calls are TRBV28 and TRBJ1-3; no firm D call. V was trimmed by 2 bases and J by 0 bases, leaving 11 bases between them. Germline V lookup: CDR1 MDHEN, CDR2 SYDVKM. This CDR3 is built from 16 residues. In DNA, the CDR3 is TGTGCCAGCAGTTTACCCAACAGACCCTCTGGAAACACCATATATTTT. Protein: CASSLPNRPSGNTIYF. The full variable domain, its missing parts supplied by reference TRBV28 and TRBJ1-3, is DVKVTQSSRYLVKRTGEKVFLECVQDMDHENMFWYRQDPGLGLRLIYFSYDVKMKEKGDIPEGYSVSREKKERFSLILESASTNQTSMYLCASSLPNRPSGNTIYFGEGSWLTVV.

The chain has TRBV7-7 and TRBJ2-3; 7 bases are shared with TRBD1. CDR1 is SSHAT and CDR2 is FNYEAQ in the germline V gene (reference sequence). CDR3 length: 14 residues. J gave up 7 bases and V 5 bases, and 9 bases lay outside the gene matches. The CDR3, as DNA: TGTGCCAGCAGCCAGACAGGGTCGGGCAATACGCAGTATTTT. Protein sequence: CASSQTGSGNTQYF. The variable domain in full, completed from reference TRBV7-7 and TRBJ2-3, reads GAGVSQSPRYKVTKRGQDVTLRCDPISSHATLYWYQQALGQGPEFLTYFNYEAQPDKSGLPSDRFSAERPEGSISTLTIQRTEQRDSAMYRCASSQTGSGNTQYFGPGTRLTVL.

V and J are TRBV25-1 and TRBJ1-2, with unresolved D. V lost 3 bases and J 6 bases, leaving 14 bases between the germline ends. The CDR3 has 14 amino acids. Germline V gene data show CDR1 as MGHDK and CDR2 as SYGVNS. CDR3 protein: CASSEAGDHHGYTF. The CDR3 nucleotides are TGTGCCAGCAGTGAGGCAGGCGACCACCATGGCTACACCTTC.